Following are 3 T cell receptor beta chains from one sample sequenced in a study of control samples from healthy donors and cancer patients. Profiled with immunoSEQ multiplex PCR; TCRdb holds only in-frame clones, not every one. The repertoire holds about 130,000 clones, 80% to 95% seen once, with 2.5% in the top ten. Source material: blood. These receptors were taken from a man aged 40-49 years in good health.

The chain recombines TRBV21-1 with TRBJ1-2; the table's D call TRBD1 went unverified against the DNA. TRBV21-1 is flagged as a pseudogene. This CDR3 is 16 amino acids long. CDR3 loop: CASSKARPQGSHGYTF. CDR3 sequence (DNA): TGTGCCAGCAGCAAGGCCCGACCCCAGGGTTCTCACGGCTACACCTTC.

To note about this clone: Relative to the germline gene, one junction end is altered; a read error may explain this. This chain connects TRBV6-1 to TRBJ1-6; D call uncertain. The CDR3 contains 12 residues. Germline loops: CDR1 MNHNS, CDR2 SASEGT. The CDR3 nucleotides read TGTGCCAGCCGTGATGGGAATTCACCCCTCCACTTT. As protein: CASRDGNSPLHF.

The chain has TRBV11-2 and TRBJ1-4; D uncertain. Deletions cut 6 bases from V and 10 bases from J, with 15 bases between. There are 13 residues in the CDR3. Germline V gene sequence: CDR1 SGHAT, CDR2 FQNNGV. Written as DNA, the CDR3 is TGTGCCAGCAGTAGAAACGTCCAAGGAAAACTGTTTTTT. Translation: CASSRNVQGKLFF.